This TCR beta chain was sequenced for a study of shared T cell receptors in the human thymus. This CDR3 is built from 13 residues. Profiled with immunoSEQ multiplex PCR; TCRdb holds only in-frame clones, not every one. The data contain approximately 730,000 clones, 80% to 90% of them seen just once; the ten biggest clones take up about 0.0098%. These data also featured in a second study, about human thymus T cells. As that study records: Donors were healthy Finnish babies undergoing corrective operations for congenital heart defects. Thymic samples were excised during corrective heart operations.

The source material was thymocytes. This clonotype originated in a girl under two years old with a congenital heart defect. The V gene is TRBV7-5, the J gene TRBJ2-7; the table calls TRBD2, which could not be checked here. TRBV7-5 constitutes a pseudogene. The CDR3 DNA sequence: TGTGCCAGAAGGGTCGGGGGTAACGACGAGCAGTACTTC. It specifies CARRVGGNDEQYF.